This T cell receptor beta chain was profiled in a study of T cell responses to AZD1222 COVID-19 vaccine. Study outcomes and limitations: Spike was spanned by vaccine-associated CD4 TCRs, with dominance at 160-218 and 743-854.

The CDR3 runs to 12 residues. Trimming took 5 bases from V and 5 from J; bases not matched to a gene: 2. Germline-derived CDR1 and CDR2 are LGHNA and YNFKEQ. About this clone itself: The antigen is not known.

The protocol was immunoSEQ multiplex PCR, while the TCRdb copy is restricted to in-frame clones and leaves out a portion. The data hold 140,000 to 150,000 clones, with 90% to 95% observed a single time. The sequence derives from an adult in good health. The sequencing used peripheral blood, collected on day 0 of AZD1222 vaccination. The chain combines TRBV4-2 with TRBJ2-5; 7 nucleotides match TRBD1. CDR3 loop: CASSVQGETQYF. CDR3 nucleotide sequence: TGTGCCAGCAGCGTACAGGGGGAGACCCAGTACTTC.